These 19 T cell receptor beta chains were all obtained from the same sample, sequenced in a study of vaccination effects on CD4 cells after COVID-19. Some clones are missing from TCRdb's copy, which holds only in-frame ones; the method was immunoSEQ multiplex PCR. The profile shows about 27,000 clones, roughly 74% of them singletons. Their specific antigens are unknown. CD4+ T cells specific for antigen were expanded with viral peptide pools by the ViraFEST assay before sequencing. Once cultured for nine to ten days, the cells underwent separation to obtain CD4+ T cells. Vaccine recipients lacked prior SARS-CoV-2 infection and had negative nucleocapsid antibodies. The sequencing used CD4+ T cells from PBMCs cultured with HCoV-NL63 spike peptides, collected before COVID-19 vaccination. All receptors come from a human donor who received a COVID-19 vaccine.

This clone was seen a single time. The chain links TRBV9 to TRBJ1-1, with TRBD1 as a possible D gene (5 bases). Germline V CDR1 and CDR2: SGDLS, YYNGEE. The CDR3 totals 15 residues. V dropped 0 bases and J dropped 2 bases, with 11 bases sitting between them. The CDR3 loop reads CASSVGSGLNTEAFF. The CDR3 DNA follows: TGTGCCAGCAGCGTAGGCTCAGGGCTTAACACTGAAGCTTTCTTT.

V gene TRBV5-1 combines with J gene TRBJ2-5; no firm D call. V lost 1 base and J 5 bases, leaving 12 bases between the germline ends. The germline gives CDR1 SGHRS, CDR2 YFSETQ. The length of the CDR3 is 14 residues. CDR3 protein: CASSLPRQAETQYF. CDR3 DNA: TGCGCCAGCAGCTTGCCCCGGCAGGCGGAGACCCAGTACTTC.

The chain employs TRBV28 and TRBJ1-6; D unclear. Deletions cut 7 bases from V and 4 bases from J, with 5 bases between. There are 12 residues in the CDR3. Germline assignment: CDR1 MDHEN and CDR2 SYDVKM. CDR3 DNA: TGTGCCAGCACCGCATATAATTCACCCCTCCACTTT. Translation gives CASTAYNSPLHF.

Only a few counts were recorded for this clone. The CDR3 spells CASSESASFGGELFF. CDR3 sequence (DNA): TGTGCCAGCAGTGAGTCGGCTAGCTTTGGCGGGGAGCTGTTTTTT. The chain employs TRBV6-1 and TRBJ2-2; D is possibly TRBD2 (5 bases). The CDR3 length is 15 residues. Germline CDR1 reads MNHNS; CDR2 reads SASEGT. The V end lost 3 bases, the J end lost 7 bases, and 15 bases lay between the germline ends.

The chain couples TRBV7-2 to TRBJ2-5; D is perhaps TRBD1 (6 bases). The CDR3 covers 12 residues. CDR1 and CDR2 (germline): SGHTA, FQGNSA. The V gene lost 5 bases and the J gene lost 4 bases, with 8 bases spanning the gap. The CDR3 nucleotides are TGTGCCAGCAGCCGCAGGGGAGAGACCCAGTACTTC. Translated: CASSRRGETQYF.

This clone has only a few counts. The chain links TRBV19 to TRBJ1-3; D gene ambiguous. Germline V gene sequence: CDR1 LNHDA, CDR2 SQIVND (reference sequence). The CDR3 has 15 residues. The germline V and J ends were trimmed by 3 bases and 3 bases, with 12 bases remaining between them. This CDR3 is CASSIPRRYGNTIYF. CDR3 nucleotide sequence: TGTGCCAGTAGTATTCCCAGACGATATGGAAACACCATATATTTT.

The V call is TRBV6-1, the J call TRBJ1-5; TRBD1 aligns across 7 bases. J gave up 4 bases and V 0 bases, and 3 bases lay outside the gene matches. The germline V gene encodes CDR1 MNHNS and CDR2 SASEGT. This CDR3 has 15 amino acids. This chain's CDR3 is CASSEAQGVNQPQHF. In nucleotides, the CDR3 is TGTGCCAGCAGTGAAGCCCAGGGGGTAAATCAGCCCCAGCATTTT.

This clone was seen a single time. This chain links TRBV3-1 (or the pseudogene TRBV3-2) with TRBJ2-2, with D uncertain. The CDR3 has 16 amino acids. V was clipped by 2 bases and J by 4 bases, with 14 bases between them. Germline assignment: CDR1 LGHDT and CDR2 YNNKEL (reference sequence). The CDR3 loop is CASSQSRVFFTGELFF. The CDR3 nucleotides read TGTGCCAGCAGCCAATCCCGGGTTTTTTTCACCGGGGAGCTGTTTTTT.

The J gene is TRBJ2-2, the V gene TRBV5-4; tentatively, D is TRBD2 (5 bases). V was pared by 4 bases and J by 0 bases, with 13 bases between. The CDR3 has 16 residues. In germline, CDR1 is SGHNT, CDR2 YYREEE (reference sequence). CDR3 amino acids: CASSRSGPTNTGELFF. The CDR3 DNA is TGTGCCAGCAGCCGAAGCGGACCCACGAACACCGGGGAGCTGTTTTTT.

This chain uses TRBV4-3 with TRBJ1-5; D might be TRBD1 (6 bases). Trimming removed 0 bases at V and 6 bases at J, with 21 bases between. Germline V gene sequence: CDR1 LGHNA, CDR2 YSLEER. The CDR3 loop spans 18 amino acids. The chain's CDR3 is CASSQELVRGASGQPQHF. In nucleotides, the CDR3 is TGCGCCAGCAGCCAAGAATTGGTTAGGGGGGCTAGCGGTCAGCCCCAGCATTTT.

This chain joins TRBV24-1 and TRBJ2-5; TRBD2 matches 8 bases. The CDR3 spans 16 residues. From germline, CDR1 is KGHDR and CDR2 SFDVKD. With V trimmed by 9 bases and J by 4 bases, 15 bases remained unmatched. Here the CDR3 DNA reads TGTGCCACCCCCCCCCACGCGGCGGGGGGTGGAGAGACCCAGTACTTC. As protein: CATPPHAAGGGETQYF.

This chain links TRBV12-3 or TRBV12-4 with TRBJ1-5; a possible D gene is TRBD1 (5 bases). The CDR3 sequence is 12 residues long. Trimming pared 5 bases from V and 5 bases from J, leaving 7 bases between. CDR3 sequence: CASSQGYQPQHF. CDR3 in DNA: TGTGCCAGCAGTCAGGGTTATCAGCCCCAGCATTTT.

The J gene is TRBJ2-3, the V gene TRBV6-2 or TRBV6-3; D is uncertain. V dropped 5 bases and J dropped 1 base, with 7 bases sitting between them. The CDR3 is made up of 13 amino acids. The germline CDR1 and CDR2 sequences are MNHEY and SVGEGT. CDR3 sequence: CASSPSGTDTQYF. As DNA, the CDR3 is TGTGCCAGCAGTCCCTCGGGCACAGATACGCAGTATTTT.

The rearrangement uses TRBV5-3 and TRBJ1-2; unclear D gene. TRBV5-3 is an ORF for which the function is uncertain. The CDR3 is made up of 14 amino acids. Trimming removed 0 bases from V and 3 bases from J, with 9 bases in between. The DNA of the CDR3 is TGTGCCAGAAGCTTGGATCTGGCGGACTATGGCTACACCTTC. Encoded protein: CARSLDLADYGYTF.

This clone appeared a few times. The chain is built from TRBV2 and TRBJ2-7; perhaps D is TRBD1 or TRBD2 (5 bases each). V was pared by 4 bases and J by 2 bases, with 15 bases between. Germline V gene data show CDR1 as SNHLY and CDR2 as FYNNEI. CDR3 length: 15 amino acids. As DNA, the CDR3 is TGTGCCAGCAGTGTCCTCCGGGACGGGACCTACGAGCAGTACTTC. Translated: CASSVLRDGTYEQYF. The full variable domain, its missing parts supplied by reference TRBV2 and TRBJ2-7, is EPEVTQTPSHQVTQMGQEVILRCVPISNHLYFYWYRQILGQKVEFLVSFYNNEISEKSEIFDDQFSVERPDGSNFTLKIRSTKLEDSAMYFCASSVLRDGTYEQYFGPGTRLTVT.

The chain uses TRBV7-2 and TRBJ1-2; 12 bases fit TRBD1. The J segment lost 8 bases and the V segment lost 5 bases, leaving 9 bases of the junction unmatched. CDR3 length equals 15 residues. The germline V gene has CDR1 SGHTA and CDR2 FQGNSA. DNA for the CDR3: TGTGCCAGCAGCCCTCGGGACAGGGGGCGTTCAGGCTACACCTTC. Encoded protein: CASSPRDRGRSGYTF.

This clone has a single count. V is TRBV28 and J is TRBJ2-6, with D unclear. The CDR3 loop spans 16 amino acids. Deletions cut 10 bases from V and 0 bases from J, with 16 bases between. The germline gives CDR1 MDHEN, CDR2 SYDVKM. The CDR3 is CATTRPLGSGANVLTF. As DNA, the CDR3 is TGTGCCACCACAAGACCCCTTGGCTCTGGGGCCAACGTCCTGACTTTC. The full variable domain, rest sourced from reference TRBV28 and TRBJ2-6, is DVKVTQSSRYLVKRTGEKVFLECVQDMDHENMFWYRQDPGLGLRLIYFSYDVKMKEKGDIPEGYSVSREKKERFSLILESASTNQTSMYLCATTRPLGSGANVLTFGAGSRLTVL.

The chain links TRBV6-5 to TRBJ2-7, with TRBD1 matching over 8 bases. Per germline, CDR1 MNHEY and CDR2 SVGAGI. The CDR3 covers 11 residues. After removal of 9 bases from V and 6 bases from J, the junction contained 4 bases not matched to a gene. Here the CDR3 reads CASTQGVEQYF. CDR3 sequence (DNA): TGTGCCAGTACACAGGGGGTCGAGCAGTACTTC.

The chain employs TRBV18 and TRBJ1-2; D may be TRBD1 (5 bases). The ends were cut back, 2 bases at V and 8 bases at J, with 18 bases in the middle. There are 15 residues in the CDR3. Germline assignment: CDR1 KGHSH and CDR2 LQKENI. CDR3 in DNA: TGTGCCAGCTCACCAGGGTCCGGGGGACGACGGGGCTACACCTTC. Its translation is CASSPGSGGRRGYTF.